A selection of T cell receptor beta chains follows, all from one sample in a study of blood T cell repertoires in COVID-19. Here immunoSEQ multiplex PCR was the method, and the copy in TCRdb shows in-frame clones only, minus some. The sample lists about 260,000 clones, roughly nine tenths occurring once. Specimen: PBMCs or T cells enriched from blood (not recorded which). These receptors were collected from a young woman who had recovered from COVID-19. The CDR3 runs from the conserved cysteine through the conserved F or W. The order of the fields is D gene, J gene, V gene, clone size, CDR3 protein, CDR3 DNA. A D gene is named only where the DNA matches it firmly. Size tells how often a clone was seen (once, few, many) or the class of an expanded clone, and some rows leave it out.

>-|TRBJ2-2|TRBV5-6|once
CASSWDIITGELFF
TGTGCCAGCAGCTGGGACATTATCACCGGGGAGCTGTTTTTT
>-|TRBJ2-1|TRBV27|-
CASSSYGNEQFF
TGTGCCAGCAGTTCCTATGGCAATGAGCAGTTCTTC
>TRBD1|TRBJ1-2|TRBV28|-
CASDNLQGAYGYTF
TGTGCCAGCGATAATCTACAGGGGGCCTATGGCTACACCTTC
>TRBD1|TRBJ2-7|TRBV2|-
CASSWTGAGEQYF
TGTGCCAGCAGTTGGACAGGGGCCGGGGAGCAGTACTTC
>TRBD1|TRBJ2-7|TRBV24-1|-
CATSDLLGQGWNEQYF
TGTGCCACCAGTGACTTACTCGGACAGGGGTGGAACGAGCAGTACTTC
>TRBD2|TRBJ2-2|TRBV19|-
CASSIHGGYTGELFF
TGTGCCAGTAGTATACACGGGGGGTACACCGGGGAGCTGTTTTTT
>TRBD2|TRBJ2-5|TRBV10-3|-
CAIRIAGGETQYF
TGTGCCATCAGGATAGCGGGGGGAGAGACCCAGTACTTC
>-|TRBJ2-3|TRBV7-3|-
CASSKQGTPRTDTQYF
TGTGCCAGCAGCAAACAAGGGACACCACGCACAGATACGCAGTATTTT
>TRBD2|TRBJ2-1|TRBV23-1|-
CASSHTSGAGGHNEQFF
TGCGCCAGCAGTCACACCTCCGGGGCGGGGGGTCACAATGAGCAGTTCTTC
>TRBD1|TRBJ1-6|TRBV2|once
CASYRGDYNSPLHF
TGTGCCAGCTACAGGGGGGACTATAATTCACCCCTCCACTTT
>TRBD2|TRBJ2-7|TRBV4-1|-
CASSQERTSGGLGYEQYF
TGCGCCAGCAGCCAAGAAAGGACTAGCGGGGGCCTTGGGTACGAGCAGTACTTC
>-|TRBJ2-6|TRBV30|-
CAWGRVSGANVLTF
TGTGCCTGGGGCAGGGTTTCTGGGGCCAACGTCCTGACTTTC
>TRBD1|TRBJ1-1|TRBV16|-
CASSHTGQDRNTEAFF
TGTGCCAGCAGCCACACGGGACAGGACCGGAACACTGAAGCTTTCTTT
>-|TRBJ2-7|TRBV5-4|once
CASSLETGIYEQYF
TGTGCCAGCAGCTTGGAAACAGGTATTTACGAGCAGTACTTC
>TRBD2|TRBJ2-1|TRBV6-1|-
CASSGGLAGGLSFNEQFF
TGTGCCAGCAGTGGAGGACTAGCGGGGGGGCTGAGTTTCAATGAGCAGTTCTTC
>-|TRBJ1-4|TRBV5-1|-
CASSGGLHGFPGANEKLFF
TGCGCCAGCAGCGGCGGATTACACGGGTTTCCCGGTGCTAATGAAAAACTGTTTTTT
>-|TRBJ1-1|TRBV2|few
CASSDLSLTEAFF
TGTGCCAGCAGTGATCTCTCTCTAACTGAAGCTTTCTTT
>TRBD1|TRBJ1-1|TRBV5-1|-
CASSRNPTGQNTEAFF
TGCGCCAGCAGCAGAAATCCGACAGGGCAGAACACTGAAGCTTTCTTT
>TRBD1|TRBJ2-5|TRBV12-5|-
CASGLVPGTGVETQYF
TGTGCTAGTGGTTTGGTACCGGGGACAGGGGTTGAGACCCAGTACTTC
>-|TRBJ1-2|TRBV2|-
CASSGLGQNGMNYGYTF
TGTGCCAGCAGTGGCCTCGGACAGAACGGAATGAACTATGGCTACACCTTC
>TRBD1|TRBJ1-4|TRBV19|-
CASSLQGLNEKLFF
TGTGCCAGTAGTCTACAGGGGTTGAATGAAAAACTGTTTTTT
>-|TRBJ2-3|TRBV5-5|-
CASSWEDSRADTQYF
TGTGCCAGCAGCTGGGAGGACTCCCGGGCAGATACGCAGTATTTT
>TRBD2|TRBJ2-3|TRBV10-3|-
CATKTSGGYTDTQYF
TGTGCCACAAAGACTAGCGGGGGGTACACAGATACGCAGTATTTT
>-|TRBJ1-1|TRBV10-2|-
CASSGQVNTEAFF
TGCGCCAGCAGTGGGCAGGTTAACACTGAAGCTTTCTTT
>-|TRBJ2-1|TRBV3-1/TRBV3-2|-
CASSQRGGNNEQFF
TGTGCCAGCAGCCAAAGGGGGGGAAACAATGAGCAGTTCTTC
>TRBD1|TRBJ1-4|TRBV3-1/TRBV3-2|-
CASSLKPPGQNNEKLFF
TGTGCCAGCAGCCTCAAGCCCCCGGGACAGAATAATGAAAAACTGTTTTTT
>TRBD2|TRBJ2-7|TRBV5-1|-
CASSLTSDNEQYF
TGCGCCAGCAGCTTAACTAGCGACAACGAGCAGTACTTC
>TRBD1|TRBJ1-3|TRBV7-9|-
CASSSQMDRGQGRNTIYF
TGTGCCAGCAGCTCGCAAATGGACAGGGGGCAAGGCCGAAACACCATATATTTT
>-|TRBJ1-1|TRBV9|-
CASSDRDGGTEAFF
TGTGCCAGCAGCGACCGGGACGGGGGGACTGAAGCTTTCTTT
>-|TRBJ2-5|TRBV5-5|-
CASSLQEETQYF
TGTGCCAGCAGCTTGCAGGAAGAGACCCAGTACTTC
>TRBD1|TRBJ1-6|TRBV6-4|-
CASRDTTGTGNSPLHF
TGTGCCAGCAGAGATACTACCGGGACAGGGAATTCACCCCTCCACTTT
>TRBD1|TRBJ2-2|TRBV5-1|few
CASNWTGDTGELFF
TGCGCCAGCAATTGGACAGGAGACACCGGGGAGCTGTTTTTT
>TRBD2|TRBJ2-5|TRBV5-1|-
CASSFGSGASLRAQYF
TGCGCCAGCAGCTTTGGGAGCGGGGCCTCTCTTCGCGCCCAGTACTTC
>TRBD1|TRBJ2-1|TRBV28|-
CASTTPGGQQFF
TGTGCCAGCACCACCCCAGGGGGCCAGCAGTTCTTC
>-|TRBJ1-5|TRBV28|-
CASSPTPGLNQPQHF
TGTGCCAGCAGCCCCACACCAGGGTTAAATCAGCCCCAGCATTTT
>TRBD2|TRBJ2-7|TRBV6-5|-
CASSYSGGADEQYF
TGTGCCAGCAGTTACTCGGGAGGGGCCGACGAGCAGTACTTC
>-|TRBJ2-5|TRBV9|-
CASSVGISATEETQYF
TGTGCCAGCAGCGTAGGAATATCTGCGACAGAAGAGACCCAGTACTTC
>-|TRBJ1-2|TRBV15|-
CATSRGGDDYGYTF
TGTGCCACCAGCAGAGGGGGGGATGACTATGGCTACACCTTC
>-|TRBJ1-1|TRBV7-2|-
CASSLGGRMNTEAFF
TGTGCCAGCAGCTTAGGAGGCCGTATGAACACTGAAGCTTTCTTT
>TRBD1|TRBJ1-2|TRBV6-5|-
CASIKGTGANYGYTF
TGTGCCAGCATAAAAGGGACAGGTGCTAACTATGGCTACACCTTC
>TRBD1|TRBJ2-1|TRBV5-1|-
CASSLRQGAFGEQFF
TGCGCCAGCAGCTTACGACAGGGGGCGTTCGGTGAGCAGTTCTTC
>-|TRBJ1-6|TRBV6-5|-
CASIGGAYNSPLHF
TGTGCCAGCATCGGTGGAGCCTATAATTCACCCCTCCACTTT
>TRBD1|TRBJ1-5|TRBV10-3|-
CAISELGQGNQPQHF
TGTGCCATCAGTGAATTGGGACAGGGCAATCAGCCCCAGCATTTT
>-|TRBJ1-5|TRBV21-1|-
CASSKQGLSNQPQHF
TGTGCCAGCAGCAAACAGGGGCTTAGCAATCAGCCCCAGCATTTT
>-|TRBJ1-3|TRBV28|few
CASSLGGAAGNTIYF
TGTGCCAGCAGTTTGGGGGGGGCAGCTGGAAACACCATATATTTT
>-|TRBJ1-2|TRBV3-1/TRBV3-2|once
CASSQDWSSERGYTF
TGTGCCAGCAGCCAGGATTGGTCGTCAGAGCGTGGCTACACCTTC
>-|TRBJ1-5|TRBV5-1|-
CASSLGQPNQPQHF
TGCGCCAGCAGCTTAGGACAGCCCAATCAGCCCCAGCATTTT
>-|TRBJ1-2|TRBV3-1/TRBV3-2|-
CASSRTHYGYTF
TGTGCCAGCAGCCGGACACACTATGGCTACACCTTC
>TRBD1|TRBJ1-4|TRBV2|-
CASSGSTGPTTNEKLFF
TGTGCCAGCAGTGGTTCGACAGGGCCGACAACTAATGAAAAACTGTTTTTT
>TRBD1|TRBJ2-3|TRBV2|-
CASTQQGTSTDTQYF
TGTGCCAGCACCCAACAGGGGACAAGCACAGATACGCAGTATTTT
>-|TRBJ2-1|TRBV2|-
CASSPDSYNEQFF
TGTGCCAGCAGTCCGGACAGCTACAATGAGCAGTTCTTC
>-|TRBJ1-2|TRBV7-9|-
CASSLGGVGYTF
TGTGCCAGCAGCTTGGGCGGGGTTGGCTACACCTTC
>-|TRBJ2-1|TRBV7-2|-
CASSLHSALNNEQFF
TGTGCCAGCAGCTTACATTCGGCACTAAACAATGAGCAGTTCTTC